The 21 T cell receptor beta chains given below trace back to one sample, sequenced in a study of shared clonotypes between healthy human individuals. Naive CD8 cells lacked CD45RO and underwent positive selection for CCR7, leaving out terminally differentiated effector memory CD45RA+ cells. The data were produced by immunoSEQ multiplex PCR, yet TCRdb's version contains in-frame clones alone and is incomplete. The sample comprises around 2.1 million clones, roughly 91% of which are singletons, and 1.5% to 2% rests with the top ten. The sequenced sample was naive CD8+ T cells from PBMCs. Receptors were obtained from a man aged 18 to 35 in good health. Some clones in this sample may be carry-over from other donors' samples.

The chain recombines TRBV4-3 with TRBJ2-5; tentatively, D is TRBD1 (6 bases). This CDR3 has 15 amino acids. Trimming stripped 4 bases from V and 1 base from J, with 13 bases between. Germline loops: CDR1 LGHNA, CDR2 YSLEER. The CDR3 region has the DNA TGCGCCAGCAGCCCAGGCTCAGGGGTCCAAGAGACCCAGTACTTC. Protein product: CASSPGSGVQETQYF.

The chain links TRBV13 to TRBJ1-1; no clear D gene. Germline CDR1 PRHDT, CDR2 FYEKMQ (reference sequence). The CDR3 totals 16 residues. The V and J ends lost 0 bases and 1 base respectively, with 12 bases between them. In nucleotides, the CDR3 is TGTGCCAGCAGCTTAGGCCTCGCCATGGCGAACACTGAAGCTTTCTTT. The encoded protein is CASSLGLAMANTEAFF.

This chain joins TRBV28 and TRBJ2-2; 7 nucleotides agree with TRBD2. The CDR3 loop spans 17 amino acids. The germline V gene has CDR1 MDHEN and CDR2 SYDVKM. V gave up 7 bases and J gave up 0 bases; unmatched junction bases: 11. The CDR3 bases are TGTGCCAGCACCCCAGTGCTAGCGGATCCGAACACCGGGGAGCTGTTTTTT. Its translation is CASTPVLADPNTGELFF.

The V call is TRBV6-1, the J call TRBJ2-7, with D possibly matching TRBD2 (5 bases). CDR3 length equals 13 residues. Germline values: CDR1 MNHNS, CDR2 SASEGT. Trimming removed 7 bases from V and 3 bases from J, with 13 bases in between. The CDR3 sequence: CASNEGIGYEQYF. CDR3 bases: TGTGCCAGCAATGAGGGCATCGGCTACGAGCAGTACTTC.

V gene TRBV6-4 combines with J gene TRBJ2-1; D is ambiguous. The CDR3 is made up of 15 amino acids. Trimming took off 4 bases at V and 3 bases at J, with 13 bases between the two ends. Looked up from germline, CDR1 is MRHNA and CDR2 is SNTAGT. This CDR3 is CASSARQNSYNEQFF. The CDR3 DNA is TGTGCCAGCAGTGCCCGACAAAACAGCTACAATGAGCAGTTCTTC.

This chain uses TRBV29-1 with TRBJ2-7; TRBD2 matches at 11 bases. The V segment lost 3 bases and the J segment 2 bases; nucleotides outside the gene matches: 9. The CDR3 has 16 amino acids. Per germline, CDR1 SQVTM and CDR2 ANQGSEA. As DNA, the CDR3 is TGCAGCGTTGAGAGTGGACTAGCGGGCGAAGCCTACGAGCAGTACTTC. As protein: CSVESGLAGEAYEQYF.

The chain joins TRBV2 to TRBJ2-2, with D maybe TRBD1 (7 bases). This CDR3 region has 15 residues. The V and J ends lost 6 bases and 6 bases respectively, with 17 bases between them. Per the germline V gene, CDR1 is SNHLY and CDR2 is FYNNEI. CDR3 in amino acids: CASRVTGWEAGELFF. DNA of the CDR3: TGTGCCAGCAGGGTGACAGGGTGGGAGGCCGGGGAGCTGTTTTTT.

The genes are TRBV29-1 and TRBJ2-7; possibly TRBD2 for D (6 bases). The CDR3 consists of 11 residues. The V end lost 7 bases, the J end lost 2 bases, and 9 bases lay between the germline ends. The V gene's germline CDR1 is SQVTM and CDR2 ANQGSEA. CDR3 region: CSGGETYEQYF. For the CDR3, the DNA is TGCAGCGGGGGGGAGACCTACGAGCAGTACTTC.

The rearrangement uses TRBV5-4 and TRBJ2-7; D remains unclear. Trimming removed 4 bases from V and 0 bases from J, with 11 bases in between. The CDR3 extends over 14 amino acids. The germline V gene encodes CDR1 SGHNT and CDR2 YYREEE (reference sequence). The CDR3 here is CASSVSESSYEQYF. CDR3 sequence (DNA): TGTGCCAGCAGCGTGAGCGAGAGCTCCTACGAGCAGTACTTC.

The J gene is TRBJ2-2, the V gene TRBV29-1; 9 bases are shared with TRBD1. The CDR3 has 13 residues. The ends lost 3 bases at V and 4 bases at J; junction bases unmatched: 0. The germline V gene encodes CDR1 SQVTM and CDR2 ANQGSEA. The CDR3 loop is CSVEDRGTGELFF. CDR3 DNA: TGCAGCGTTGAGGACAGGGGCACCGGGGAGCTGTTTTTT.

V is TRBV11-1 and J is TRBJ2-5; D unresolved. Deletions cut 1 base from V and 5 bases from J, with 8 bases between. This CDR3 contains 13 residues. From germline, CDR1 is SGHAT and CDR2 FQDESV (reference sequence). As DNA, the CDR3 is TGTGCCAGCAGCTTAGTAGTGATGGAGACCCAGTACTTC. This sequence encodes CASSLVVMETQYF.

CDR3 nucleotides: TGTGCCAGCAGTCCCGATATCGGCCGCGTCTACGAGCAGTACTTC. It translates to CASSPDIGRVYEQYF. The chain has TRBV6-5 and TRBJ2-7; D is unclear. CDR1 and CDR2 (germline): MNHEY, SVGAGI. This CDR3 spans 15 amino acids. Between the trimmed V and J ends, which lost 5 bases and 3 bases, there was a span of 17 bases.

The rearrangement links TRBV9 to TRBJ2-5; 8 bases align to TRBD1. Germline V gives CDR1 SGDLS, CDR2 YYNGEE. The CDR3 sequence is 14 residues long. The J segment lost 5 bases and the V segment lost 3 bases, leaving 6 bases of the junction unmatched. The CDR3 here is CASSADRGRETQYF. Written as DNA, the CDR3 is TGTGCCAGCAGCGCTGACAGGGGCCGGGAGACCCAGTACTTC.

This chain joins TRBV7-2 and TRBJ2-3; 9 bases map to TRBD2. The CDR3 spans 17 residues. Germline V CDR1 and CDR2: SGHTA, FQGNSA. V dropped 1 base and J dropped 4; count of bases not matched to a gene: 9. The CDR3 spells CASSLGWREGLADTQYF. The CDR3, as DNA: TGTGCCAGCAGCTTAGGGTGGCGGGAGGGCTTAGCAGATACGCAGTATTTT.

The rearrangement links TRBV15 to TRBJ2-5; D ambiguous. CDR1 and CDR2 (germline): LNHNV, YYDKDF (reference sequence). This CDR3 has 12 residues. V shed 6 bases and J shed 0 bases, with 5 bases lying between them. Here the CDR3 reads CATSGYQETQYF. CDR3 DNA sequence: TGTGCCACCAGTGGATACCAAGAGACCCAGTACTTC.

The rearrangement links TRBV6-5 to TRBJ1-1, with 8 bases aligning to TRBD1. Germline loops: CDR1 MNHEY, CDR2 SVGAGI. V lost 5 bases and J lost 6; bases outside the gene matches: 8. CDR3 length: 14 amino acids. Written as DNA, the CDR3 is TGTGCCAGCAGTCCAGGGGGCGTTAATCCTGAAGCTTTCTTT. Residues: CASSPGGVNPEAFF.

The CDR3 nucleotides read TGCGCCAGCAGCCCGGGGACAGGGGGCTATGAAAAACTGTTTTTT. This gives the protein CASSPGTGGYEKLFF. The V call is TRBV5-1, the J call TRBJ1-4; 12 positions match TRBD1. The germline CDR1 and CDR2 sequences are SGHRS and YFSETQ. Losses at the gene ends were 4 bases for V and 6 bases for J; bases not matched to a gene: 4. The CDR3 runs 15 residues.

This clone was picked up a small number of times. The genes are TRBV7-9 and TRBJ1-2, with a weak D call TRBD1 (5 bases). Trimming pared 5 bases from V and 8 bases from J, leaving 18 bases between. This CDR3 has 14 amino acids. Germline lookup yields CDR1 SEHNR and CDR2 FQNEAQ (reference sequence). The CDR3 DNA follows: TGTGCCAGCAGCCCACGGAAGTATGGGGACGGCTACACCTTC. It encodes CASSPRKYGDGYTF.

The rearrangement joins TRBV7-9 to TRBJ2-7; perhaps TRBD1 as D (6 bases). V was trimmed by 5 bases and J by 3 bases, leaving 17 bases between them. The CDR3 extends over 15 amino acids. CDR1 and CDR2 (germline): SEHNR, FQNEAQ (reference sequence). The CDR3 region is CASSPSGVLVYEQYF. The CDR3 DNA reads TGTGCCAGCAGCCCGTCAGGGGTTCTCGTCTACGAGCAGTACTTC.

The chain recombines TRBV15 with TRBJ2-3, with 7 nucleotides matching TRBD2. The CDR3 extends over 13 amino acids. After removal of 3 bases from V and 5 bases from J, the junction contained 2 bases not matched to a gene. Germline values: CDR1 LNHNV, CDR2 YYDKDF (reference sequence). The CDR3: CATSSGGGDTQYF. The CDR3 DNA reads as TGTGCCACCAGCAGCGGCGGGGGAGATACGCAGTATTTT.

This chain connects TRBV19 to TRBJ2-7; 9 bases are shared with TRBD2. Germline-derived CDR1 and CDR2 are LNHDA and SQIVND (reference sequence). J gave up 4 bases and V 6 bases, and 10 bases lay outside the gene matches. This CDR3 spans 15 amino acids. Here the CDR3 DNA reads TGTGCCAGTAGCTCCAGGCGGGAGGGCCGTTACGAGCAGTACTTC. It encodes CASSSRREGRYEQYF.